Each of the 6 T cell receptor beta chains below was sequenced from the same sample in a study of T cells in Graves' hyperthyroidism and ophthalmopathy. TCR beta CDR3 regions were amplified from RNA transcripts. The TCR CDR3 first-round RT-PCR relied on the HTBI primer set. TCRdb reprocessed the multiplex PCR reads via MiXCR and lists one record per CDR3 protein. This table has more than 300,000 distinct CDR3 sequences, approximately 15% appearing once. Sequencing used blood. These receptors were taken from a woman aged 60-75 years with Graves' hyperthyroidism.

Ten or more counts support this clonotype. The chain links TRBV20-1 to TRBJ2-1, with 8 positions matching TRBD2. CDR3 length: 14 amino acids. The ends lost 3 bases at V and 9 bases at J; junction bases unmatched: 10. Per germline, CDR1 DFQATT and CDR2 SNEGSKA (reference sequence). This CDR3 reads CSARISGMGVEQFF. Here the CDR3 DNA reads TGCAGTGCTAGGATTAGCGGGATGGGCGTTGAGCAGTTCTTC.

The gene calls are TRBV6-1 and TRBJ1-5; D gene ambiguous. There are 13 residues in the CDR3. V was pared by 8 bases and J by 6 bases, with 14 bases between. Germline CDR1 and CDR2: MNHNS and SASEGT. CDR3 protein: CASGRVRGQPQHF. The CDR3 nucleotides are TGTGCCAGCGGAAGGGTACGGGGTCAGCCCCAGCATTTT.

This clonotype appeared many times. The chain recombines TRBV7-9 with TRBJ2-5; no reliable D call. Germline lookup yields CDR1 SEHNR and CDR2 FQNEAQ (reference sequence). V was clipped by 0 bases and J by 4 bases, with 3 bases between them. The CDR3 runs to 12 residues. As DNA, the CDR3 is TGTGCCAGCAGCTTAGCTCCAGAGACCCAGTACTTC. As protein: CASSLAPETQYF.

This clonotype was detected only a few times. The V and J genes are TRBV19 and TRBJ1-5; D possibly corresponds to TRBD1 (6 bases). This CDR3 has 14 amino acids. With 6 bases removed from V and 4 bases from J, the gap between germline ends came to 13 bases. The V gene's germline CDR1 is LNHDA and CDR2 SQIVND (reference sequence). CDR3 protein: CASRPQGRNQPQHF. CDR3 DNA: TGTGCCAGTAGACCACAGGGCAGGAATCAGCCCCAGCATTTT.

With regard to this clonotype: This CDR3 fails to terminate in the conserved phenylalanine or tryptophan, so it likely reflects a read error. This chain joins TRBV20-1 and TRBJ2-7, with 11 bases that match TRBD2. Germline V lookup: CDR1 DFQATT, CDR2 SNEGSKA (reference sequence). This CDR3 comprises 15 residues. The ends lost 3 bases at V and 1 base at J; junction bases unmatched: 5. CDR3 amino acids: CSARGTSGSSYEQYS. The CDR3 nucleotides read TGCAGTGCTAGGGGAACTAGCGGGAGTTCCTACGAGCAGTACTCC.

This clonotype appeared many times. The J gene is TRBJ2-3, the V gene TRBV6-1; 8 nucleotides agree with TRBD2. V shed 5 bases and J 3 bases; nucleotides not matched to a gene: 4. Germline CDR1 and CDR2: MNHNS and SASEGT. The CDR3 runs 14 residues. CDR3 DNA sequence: TGTGCCAGCAGTCGGGGGGGGGTTACAGATACGCAGTATTTT. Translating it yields CASSRGGVTDTQYF.